Below, one TCR beta chain is given with its context. Its target is not known. These data come from a study of CD8+CD57+ T cells in acquired aplastic anemia. Study details: The DNA of sorted CD4+ and CD8+ cells averaged roughly 3.2 ug. Where healthy donors were concerned, CD4+ cells averaged about 10 million reads. General study points: Patients and controls had in common twenty-nine CD8+ CDR3 sequences.

Trimming took off 1 base at V and 3 bases at J, with 7 bases between the two ends. The CDR3 is 14 amino acids. Germline lookup yields CDR1 SGHTA and CDR2 FQGNSA. Template material for TCR beta VDJ and CDR3 profiling consisted of genomic DNA. TCRdb re-derived calls from the reads in MiXCR, one entry per CDR3 protein. In the table there are roughly 200,000 distinct CDR3 sequences, 60% to 65% of which are singletons. The sample comprised sorted CD4+, CD8+, or CD8+CD57+ T cells (not recorded which) from PBMCs. The TCR sequence derives from a human donor in good health. V and J are TRBV7-2 and TRBJ2-1; D not certain. Here the CDR3 DNA reads TGTGCCAGCAGCTTAGATGGGCTCTACAATGAGCAGTTCTTC. This gives the protein CASSLDGLYNEQFF.